The clone carrying this TCR beta chain was detected only a few times. The sample is drawn from a study of blood T cell repertoires in COVID-19. Study summary: Spain, Italy and the United States supplied samples that represented acute and convalescent COVID-19. Sources were T cells, B-cell-depleted T cells, or PBMCs; the material itself was cDNA or gDNA.

Original analysis: Reference gene primer amplification yielded estimated nucleated cell counts. Measured with immunoSEQ multiplex PCR; TCRdb has only the in-frame clones, and not every one. The V and J calls and clone size are taken from that table; D and trimming were inferred from the DNA. Of some 90,000 clones listed, less than 90% are singletons. Germline-derived CDR1 and CDR2 are LGHNA and YSLEER. The CDR3 extends over 15 amino acids. The J segment lost 11 bases and the V segment lost 3 bases, leaving 14 bases of the junction unmatched. This clonotype was sampled from a human donor in a cohort sampled during active COVID-19. The sequenced material came from peripheral blood. The chain is built from TRBV4-3 and TRBJ1-1; the match to TRBD1 covers 8 bases. CDR3 DNA: TGCGCCAGCAGCCAGCCCGGCCAGGGGGCTCTGGGGGCTTTCTTT. Its translation is CASSQPGQGALGAFF.